This note documents a single T cell receptor beta chain sequence. Its antigen is undetermined. It may be a read error: a sequence one base away is much more abundant. Lacking the conserved final phenylalanine or tryptophan, this CDR3 likely reflects a read error. This CDR3 has 12 residues. The germline V and J ends were trimmed by 4 bases and 2 bases, with 6 bases remaining between them. Germline V gene lookup returns CDR1 SGHRS and CDR2 YFSETQ. The entry originates in a study of CD8+CD57+ T cells in acquired aplastic anemia. Study information: The study obtained an average of around 2.9 ug of DNA from sorted CD4+ and CD8+ cells. Roughly 10.8 million reads were obtained on average for healthy donor CD4+ cells. Broader study findings: Both patients and controls carried the same twenty-nine CD8+ CDR3 sequences.

According to the study, genomic DNA was the template for TCR beta VDJ and CDR3 profiling. TCRdb fed the reads into MiXCR, producing one record per CDR3 protein. The sample lists some 140,000 distinct CDR3 sequences, less than 45% seen once, with 7.5% to 9.5% in the top ten. This receptor was identified in a human donor in good health, serving as a control. This rearrangement joins TRBV5-1 to TRBJ1-1, with D unclear. Sequences were obtained from sorted CD4+, CD8+, or CD8+CD57+ T cells (not recorded which) from PBMCs. The CDR3: CASSAFNTEAFY. Here the CDR3 DNA reads TGCGCCAGCAGCGCCTTCAACACTGAAGCTTTCTAT.